This T cell receptor (beta chain) was obtained from a study of a mutant IDH1 vaccine in newly diagnosed glioma. The trim removed 5 bases at V and 2 bases at J, leaving 5 bases unmatched. This CDR3 spans 14 amino acids. CDR1 and CDR2 (germline): MNHNY, SVGAGI (reference sequence). Concerning this clone: Its cognate antigen is unknown.

This table comes from immunoSEQ multiplex PCR, and its TCRdb copy is limited to in-frame clones, with some not included. The table lists 25,000 to 30,000 clones, 65% to 85% of them singletons. Indicated time point: week 5, during vaccination. One vaccine dose held 300 ug of mutant IDH1 20-mer peptide and came with topical imiquimod. The sequence was collected from a middle-aged man with glioma. V and J are TRBV6-6 and TRBJ1-1; TRBD1 matches 7 bases. The sequencing used PBMCs, collected from a glioma patient whose treatment included an IDH1 peptide vaccine. CDR3: CASSPGTANTEAFF. CDR3 nucleotide sequence: TGTGCCAGCAGTCCGGGGACAGCAAACACTGAAGCTTTCTTT.